One and the same sample provided the 18 T cell receptor beta chains below, sequenced in a study of human T cells and chemical hapten exposure. TCRdb ran MiXCR on the RACE reads and lists one entry per CDR3 protein. The sample has some 300,000 distinct CDR3 sequences, around 5% seen once. The time point denotes: pre-sensitization, week 0. The sample's treatment: therapeutic diphenylcyclopropenone sensitization with weekly scalp DPC. The sample in question was whole blood, obtained in connection with sensitization to the hapten diphenylcyclopropenone (DPC). Receptor source: a woman aged 18-30 years with alopecia areata. Some clones in this sample may be carry-over from other donors' samples.

This clonotype came up many times. The CDR3 nucleotides are TGTGCCAGCAGTTTAGGAGGAGGGGCTGAAGCTTTCTTT. Protein product: CASSLGGGAEAFF. This chain joins TRBV12-3 or TRBV12-4 and TRBJ1-1; a possible D gene is TRBD1 (5 bases). The CDR3 extends over 13 amino acids. Trimming shortened V by 1 base and J by 6 bases, and 9 bases separated the two germline ends.

This clonotype was found a few times. The chain links TRBV28 to TRBJ2-3, with 8 bases identical to TRBD1. Germline V gives CDR1 MDHEN, CDR2 SYDVKM. The V segment lost 2 bases and the J segment 4 bases; nucleotides outside the gene matches: 5. The CDR3 is 15 residues long. CDR3 in DNA: TGTGCCAGCAGTTTAAGGGACAGGCAGTCAGATACGCAGTATTTT. Translation gives CASSLRDRQSDTQYF.

This clonotype was detected ten times or more. V gene TRBV28 combines with J gene TRBJ2-7; the D gene is possibly TRBD1 (5 bases). The CDR3 totals 13 residues. The V end lost 11 bases, the J end lost 2 bases, and 16 bases lay between the germline ends. Germline V gene data show CDR1 as MDHEN and CDR2 as SYDVKM. Here the CDR3 DNA reads TGTGCCTGTGTAGGGGCGTTTGCCTACGAGCAGTACTTC. Encoded protein: CACVGAFAYEQYF.

On this clonotype itself: The junction departs from germline at one end; a sequencing error may be responsible. The chain couples TRBV7-2 to TRBJ1-2; D uncertain. Germline values: CDR1 SGHTA, CDR2 FQGNSA. This CDR3 is 13 amino acids long. CDR3 region: CASSLVGQDYPAF. The CDR3 DNA is TGTGCCAGCAGCTTAGTGGGTCAGGACTACCCGGCCTTC.

This clonotype has ten or more counts. The chain recombines TRBV29-1 with TRBJ1-1; a possible D gene is TRBD1 (6 bases). From germline, CDR1 is SQVTM and CDR2 ANQGSEA. There are 11 residues in the CDR3. V lost 6 bases, J lost 1 base, and 6 bases lay in between. This CDR3 is CSVGQNTEAFF. Here the CDR3 DNA reads TGCAGCGTGGGACAGAACACTGAAGCTTTCTTT.

CDR3 coding DNA: TGTGCCAGCAGCCGGACAGGGATCCCAGCTCAGAGCACAGATACGCAGTATTTT. This translates into CASSRTGIPAQSTDTQYF. The V gene is TRBV7-9, the J gene TRBJ2-3; 8 bases are shared with TRBD1. The CDR3 loop spans 18 amino acids. Germline values: CDR1 SEHNR, CDR2 FQNEAQ (reference sequence). V shed 5 bases and J 0 bases; nucleotides not matched to a gene: 13.

In its sample, this clonotype was seen many times. The chain combines TRBV19 with TRBJ1-2, with D possibly being TRBD1 (5 bases). CDR1 is LNHDA, CDR2 SQIVND, per germline (reference sequence). The CDR3 sequence is 11 residues long. V gave up 10 bases and J gave up 6 bases, with 12 bases separating them. Written as DNA, the CDR3 is TGTGCCATACGGGACCGACATGGCTACACCTTC. Its protein product is CAIRDRHGYTF.

This clonotype came up many times. The V and J genes are TRBV6-5 and TRBJ2-3; D uncertain. The CDR3 contains 11 residues. The V end lost 6 bases, the J end lost 2 bases, and 3 bases lay between the germline ends. Per germline, CDR1 MNHEY and CDR2 SVGAGI. The DNA of the CDR3 is TGTGCCAGCAGGGACACAGATACGCAGTATTTT. This gives the protein CASRDTDTQYF.

This clonotype occurred a few times. V usage is TRBV4-2 and J usage is TRBJ2-7; D is possibly TRBD2 (7 bases). This CDR3 is 14 amino acids long. CDR1 and CDR2 from the germline V gene are LGHNA and YNFKEQ. V lost 0 bases, J lost 5 bases, and 11 bases lay in between. Here the CDR3 reads CASSQDAGANEQYF. The DNA of the CDR3 is TGTGCCAGCAGCCAAGATGCGGGGGCTAACGAGCAGTACTTC.

V and J are TRBV4-3 and TRBJ1-1, with 8 bases that match TRBD1. Per the germline V gene, CDR1 is LGHNA and CDR2 is YSLEER. V lost 1 base to trimming and J lost 2 bases; unmatched junction nucleotides: 3. CDR3 size: 15 residues. CDR3 nucleotide sequence: TGCGCCAGCAGCCAAGCGACAGGGGCTAACACTGAAGCTTTCTTT. It is translated as CASSQATGANTEAFF.

This clonotype came up many times. The chain recombines TRBV6-5 with TRBJ2-3; perhaps TRBD2 as D (6 bases). This CDR3 has 14 amino acids. V shed 0 bases and J shed 7 bases, with 11 bases lying between them. Germline values: CDR1 MNHEY, CDR2 SVGAGI. CDR3 in amino acids: CASSYSGAGYTQYF. CDR3 nucleotide sequence: TGTGCCAGCAGTTACTCAGGGGCGGGGTATACGCAGTATTTT.

This clonotype was detected many times. Here the CDR3 reads CASSLPGRQTDTQYF. CDR3 coding DNA: TGTGCCAGCAGCCTACCGGGACGACAGACAGATACGCAGTATTTT. This sequence joins TRBV14 and TRBJ2-3, with D perhaps TRBD1 or TRBD2 (5 bases each). This CDR3 is 15 amino acids long. The germline V gene has CDR1 SGHDN and CDR2 FVKESK. Trimming stripped 4 bases from V and 3 bases from J, with 14 bases between.

This clonotype was detected many times. The chain has TRBV7-9 and TRBJ1-2, with a tentative D call TRBD1 (6 bases). Germline V CDR1 and CDR2: SEHNR, FQNEAQ (reference sequence). Trimming left V 5 bases short and J 7 bases short, with 14 bases between. The CDR3 sequence is 13 residues long. CDR3 DNA: TGTGCCAGCAGCCCTGCCGGACAGCCTGGCTACACCTTC. Amino acid sequence: CASSPAGQPGYTF. The full variable domain, with the rest looked up from reference TRBV7-9 and TRBJ1-2, is DTGVSQNPRHKITKRGQNVTFRCDPISEHNRLYWYRQTLGQGPEFLTYFQNEAQLEKSRLLSDRFSAERPKGSFSTLEIQRTEQGDSAMYLCASSPAGQPGYTFGSGTRLTVV.

This clonotype has a handful of counts. The chain is built from TRBV12-3 or TRBV12-4 and TRBJ1-5, with D unclear. The germline V and J ends were trimmed by 3 bases and 4 bases, with 13 bases remaining between them. The CDR3 runs to 15 residues. The CDR3 sequence is CASSFSHSFNQPQHF. CDR3 DNA: TGTGCCAGCAGTTTTTCTCATTCATTTAATCAGCCCCAGCATTTT.

This clonotype was detected only a few times. The chain recombines TRBV6-1 with TRBJ1-6; D is ambiguous. CDR1 and CDR2 from the germline V gene are MNHNS and SASEGT. The CDR3 extends over 14 amino acids. The germline V and J ends were trimmed by 0 bases and 10 bases, with 10 bases remaining between them. The CDR3 coding sequence is TGTGCCAGCAGTGAAGCAACGATGCGATCACCCCTCCACTTT. Amino acids: CASSEATMRSPLHF.

This clonotype has more than one count but fewer than ten. The chain is built from TRBV14 and TRBJ1-4; D is uncertain. Trimming cost V 4 bases and J 14 bases, with 26 bases left between them. Germline CDR1 reads SGHDN; CDR2 reads FVKESK. The length of the CDR3 is 16 residues. The CDR3 sequence: CASSRIHGEFIDILFF. The CDR3 DNA is TGTGCCAGCAGCCGCATCCACGGCGAATTCATAGATATTCTGTTTTTT.

This clonotype has a count of ten or more. V usage is TRBV7-8 and J usage is TRBJ1-4; D is ambiguous. This CDR3 region has 14 residues. Trimming pared 5 bases from V and 5 bases from J, leaving 12 bases between. Germline loops: CDR1 SGHVS, CDR2 FQNEAQ. The CDR3 DNA reads as TGTGCCAGCAGCCCGACCGATCAGAATGAAAAACTGTTTTTT. It translates to CASSPTDQNEKLFF.

This clonotype was seen repeatedly, ten times or more. The rearrangement links TRBV9 to TRBJ2-3; TRBD2 is a possible D gene (6 bases). V was trimmed by 3 bases and J by 2 bases, leaving 13 bases between them. Germline V CDR1 and CDR2: SGDLS, YYNGEE. The CDR3 totals 15 residues. This chain's CDR3 is CASSAGRLHTDTQYF. CDR3 sequence (DNA): TGTGCCAGCAGCGCCGGGAGACTACACACAGATACGCAGTATTTT.